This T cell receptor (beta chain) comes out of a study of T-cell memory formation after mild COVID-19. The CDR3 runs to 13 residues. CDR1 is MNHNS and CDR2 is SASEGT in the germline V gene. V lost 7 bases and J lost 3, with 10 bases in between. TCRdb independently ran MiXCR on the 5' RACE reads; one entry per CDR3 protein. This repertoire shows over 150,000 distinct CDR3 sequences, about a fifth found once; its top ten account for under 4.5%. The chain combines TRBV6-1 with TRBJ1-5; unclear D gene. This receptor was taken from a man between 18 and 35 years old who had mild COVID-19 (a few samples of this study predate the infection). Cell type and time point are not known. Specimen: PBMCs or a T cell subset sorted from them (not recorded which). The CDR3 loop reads CASNEANNQPQHF. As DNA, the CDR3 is TGTGCCAGCAATGAGGCTAACAATCAGCCCCAGCATTTT.